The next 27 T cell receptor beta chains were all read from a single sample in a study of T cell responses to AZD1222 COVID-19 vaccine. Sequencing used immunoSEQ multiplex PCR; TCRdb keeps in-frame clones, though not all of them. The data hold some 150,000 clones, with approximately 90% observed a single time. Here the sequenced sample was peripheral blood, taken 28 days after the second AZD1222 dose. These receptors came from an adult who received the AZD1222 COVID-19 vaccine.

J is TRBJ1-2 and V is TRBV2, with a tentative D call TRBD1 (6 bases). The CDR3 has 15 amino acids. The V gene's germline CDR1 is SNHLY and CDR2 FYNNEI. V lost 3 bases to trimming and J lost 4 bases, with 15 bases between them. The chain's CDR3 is CASSELGRGSYGYTF. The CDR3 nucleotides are TGTGCCAGCAGTGAGCTAGGCAGGGGATCCTATGGCTACACCTTC.

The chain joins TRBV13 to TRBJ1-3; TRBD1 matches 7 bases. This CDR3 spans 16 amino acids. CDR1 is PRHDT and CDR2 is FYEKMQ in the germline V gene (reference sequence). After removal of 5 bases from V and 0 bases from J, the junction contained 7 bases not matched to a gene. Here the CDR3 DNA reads TGTGCCAGCAGCACGACGGGACAGAGCTCTGGAAACACCATATATTTT. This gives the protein CASSTTGQSSGNTIYF.

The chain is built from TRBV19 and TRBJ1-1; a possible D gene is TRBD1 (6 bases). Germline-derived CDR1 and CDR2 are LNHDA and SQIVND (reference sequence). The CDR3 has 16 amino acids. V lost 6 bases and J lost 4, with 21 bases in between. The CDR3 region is CASSHIVQGQGTEAFF. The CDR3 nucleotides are TGTGCCAGTAGCCATATTGTTCAGGGGCAAGGCACTGAAGCTTTCTTT.

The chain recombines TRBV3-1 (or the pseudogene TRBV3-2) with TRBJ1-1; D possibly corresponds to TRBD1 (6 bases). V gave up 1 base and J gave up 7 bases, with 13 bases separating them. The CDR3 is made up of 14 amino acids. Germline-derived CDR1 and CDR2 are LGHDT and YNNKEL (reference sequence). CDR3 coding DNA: TGTGCCAGCAGCCAAGTAGGGGGGACCGGTGAAGCTTTCTTT. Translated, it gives CASSQVGGTGEAFF.

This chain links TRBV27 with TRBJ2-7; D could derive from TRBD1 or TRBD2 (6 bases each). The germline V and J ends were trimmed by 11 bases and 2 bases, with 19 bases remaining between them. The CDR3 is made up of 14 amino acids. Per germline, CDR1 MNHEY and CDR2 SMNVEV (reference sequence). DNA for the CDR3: TGTGCCTGTGCCCCCTCCCGGGGGCCCTACGAGCAGTACTTC. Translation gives CACAPSRGPYEQYF.

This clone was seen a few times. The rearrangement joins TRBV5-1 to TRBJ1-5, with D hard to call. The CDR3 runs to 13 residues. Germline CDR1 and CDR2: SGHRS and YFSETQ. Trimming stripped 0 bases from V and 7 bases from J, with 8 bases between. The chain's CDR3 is CASSLGGSQPQHF. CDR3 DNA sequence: TGCGCCAGCAGCTTGGGGGGTTCCCAGCCCCAGCATTTT.

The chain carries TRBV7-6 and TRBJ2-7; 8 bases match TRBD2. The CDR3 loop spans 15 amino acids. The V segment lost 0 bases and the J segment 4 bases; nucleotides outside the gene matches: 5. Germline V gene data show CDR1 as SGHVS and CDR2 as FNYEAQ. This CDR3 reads CASSLAGLAGYEQYF. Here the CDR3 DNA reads TGTGCCAGCAGCTTAGCCGGTCTAGCGGGTTACGAGCAGTACTTC.

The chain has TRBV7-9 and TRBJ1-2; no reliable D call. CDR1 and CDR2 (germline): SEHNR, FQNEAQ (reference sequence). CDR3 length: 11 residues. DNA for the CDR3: TGTGCTTTAGACTGGAACTATGGCTACACCTTC. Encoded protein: CALDWNYGYTF. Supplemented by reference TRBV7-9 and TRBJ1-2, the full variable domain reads DTGVSQNPRHKITKRGQNVTFRCDPISEHNRLYWYRQTLGQGPEFLTYFQNEAQLEKSRLLSDRFSAERPKGSFSTLEIQRTEQGDSAMYLCALDWNYGYTFGSGTRLTVV.

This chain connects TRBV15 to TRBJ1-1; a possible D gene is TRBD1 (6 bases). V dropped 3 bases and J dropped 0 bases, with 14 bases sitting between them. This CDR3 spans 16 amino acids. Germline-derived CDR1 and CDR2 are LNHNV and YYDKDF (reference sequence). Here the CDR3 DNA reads TGTGCCACCAGCAGCGGTGGGGAGGGGGTGAACACTGAAGCTTTCTTT. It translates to CATSSGGEGVNTEAFF.

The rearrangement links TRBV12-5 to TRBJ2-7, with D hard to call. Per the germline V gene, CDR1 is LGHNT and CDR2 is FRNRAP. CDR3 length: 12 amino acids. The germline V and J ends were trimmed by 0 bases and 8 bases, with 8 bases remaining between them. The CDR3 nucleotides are TGTGCTAGTGGTTTGGTGGCACGTCAGCAGTACTTC. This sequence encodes CASGLVARQQYF.

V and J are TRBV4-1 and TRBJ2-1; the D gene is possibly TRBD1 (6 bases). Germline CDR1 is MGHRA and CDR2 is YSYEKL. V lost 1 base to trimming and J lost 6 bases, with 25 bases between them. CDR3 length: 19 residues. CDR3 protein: CASSQGLYKGDKGSNEQFF. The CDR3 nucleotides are TGCGCCAGCAGCCAAGGGCTCTATAAGGGGGATAAGGGGTCCAATGAGCAGTTCTTC.

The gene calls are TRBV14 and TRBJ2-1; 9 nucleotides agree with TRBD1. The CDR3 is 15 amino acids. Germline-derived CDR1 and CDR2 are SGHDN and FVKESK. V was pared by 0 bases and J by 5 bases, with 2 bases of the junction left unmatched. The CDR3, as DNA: TGTGCCAGCAGCCAAGAAGGGACAGGGCACAATGAGCAGTTCTTC. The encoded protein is CASSQEGTGHNEQFF.

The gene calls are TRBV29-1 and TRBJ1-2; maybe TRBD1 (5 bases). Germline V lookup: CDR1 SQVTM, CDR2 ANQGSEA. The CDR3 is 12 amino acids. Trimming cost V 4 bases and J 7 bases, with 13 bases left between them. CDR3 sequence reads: CSVVQGGSGYTF. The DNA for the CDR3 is TGCAGCGTTGTCCAGGGAGGGAGTGGCTACACCTTC.

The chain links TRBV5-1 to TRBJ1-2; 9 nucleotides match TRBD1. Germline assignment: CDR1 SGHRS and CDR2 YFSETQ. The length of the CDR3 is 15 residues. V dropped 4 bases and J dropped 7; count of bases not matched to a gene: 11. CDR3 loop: CASSPVIGTGTGYTF. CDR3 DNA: TGCGCCAGCAGCCCCGTTATCGGGACAGGGACTGGCTACACCTTC.

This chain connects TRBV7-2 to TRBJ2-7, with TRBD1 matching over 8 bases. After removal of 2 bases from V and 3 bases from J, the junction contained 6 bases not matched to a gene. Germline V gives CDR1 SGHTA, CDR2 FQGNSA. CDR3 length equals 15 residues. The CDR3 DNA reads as TGTGCCAGCAGCTTAACGACAGGGGCCTTCTACGAGCAGTACTTC. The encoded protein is CASSLTTGAFYEQYF.

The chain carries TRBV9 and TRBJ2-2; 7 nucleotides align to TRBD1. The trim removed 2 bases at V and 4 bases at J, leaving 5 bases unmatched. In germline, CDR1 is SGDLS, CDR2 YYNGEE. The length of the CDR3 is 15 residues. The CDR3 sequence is CASSVRQGSTGELFF. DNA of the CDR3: TGTGCCAGCAGCGTCAGACAGGGTTCCACCGGGGAGCTGTTTTTT.

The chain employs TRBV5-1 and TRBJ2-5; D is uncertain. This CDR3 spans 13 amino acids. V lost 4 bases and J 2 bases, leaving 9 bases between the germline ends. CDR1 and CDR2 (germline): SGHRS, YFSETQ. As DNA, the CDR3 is TGCGCCAGCAGCGCGCCCGCGCAAGAGACCCAGTACTTC. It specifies CASSAPAQETQYF.

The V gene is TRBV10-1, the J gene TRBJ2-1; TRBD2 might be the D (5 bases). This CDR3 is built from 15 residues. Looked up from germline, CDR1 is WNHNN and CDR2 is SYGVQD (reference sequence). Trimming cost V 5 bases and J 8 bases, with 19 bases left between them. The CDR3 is CASSREAAGVHEQFF. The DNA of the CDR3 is TGCGCCAGCAGTAGAGAAGCGGCCGGAGTCCATGAGCAGTTCTTC.

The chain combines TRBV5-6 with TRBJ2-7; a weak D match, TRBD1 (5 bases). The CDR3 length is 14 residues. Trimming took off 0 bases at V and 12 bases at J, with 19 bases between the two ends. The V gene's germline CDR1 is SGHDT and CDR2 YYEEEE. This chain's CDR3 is CASSLGRGVSIRYF. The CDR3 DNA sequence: TGTGCCAGCAGCTTGGGTAGGGGTGTTTCCATTCGGTACTTC. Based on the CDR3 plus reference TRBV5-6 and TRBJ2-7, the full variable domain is DAGVTQSPTHLIKTRGQQVTLRCSPKSGHDTVSWYQQALGQGPQFIFQYYEEEERQRGNFPDRFSGHQFPNYSSELNVNALLLGDSALYLCASSLGRGVSIRYFGPGTRLTVT.

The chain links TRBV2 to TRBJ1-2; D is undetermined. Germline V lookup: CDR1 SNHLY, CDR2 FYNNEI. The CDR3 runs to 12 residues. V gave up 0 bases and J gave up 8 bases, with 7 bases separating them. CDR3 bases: TGTGCCAGCAGTGAAGCGAGTAGAGGCTACACCTTC. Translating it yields CASSEASRGYTF.

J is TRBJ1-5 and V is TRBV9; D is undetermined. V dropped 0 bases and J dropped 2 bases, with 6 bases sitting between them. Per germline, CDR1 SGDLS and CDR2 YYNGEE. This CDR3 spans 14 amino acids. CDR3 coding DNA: TGTGCCAGCAGCGTAGGCGTGGGCAATCAGCCCCAGCATTTT. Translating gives CASSVGVGNQPQHF.

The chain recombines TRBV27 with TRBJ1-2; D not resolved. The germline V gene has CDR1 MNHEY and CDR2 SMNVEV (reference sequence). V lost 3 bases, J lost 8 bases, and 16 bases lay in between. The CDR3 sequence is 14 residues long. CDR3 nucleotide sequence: TGTGCCAGCAGTTTGGACCAGGAGGGTTGGGGCTACACCTTC. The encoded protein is CASSLDQEGWGYTF.

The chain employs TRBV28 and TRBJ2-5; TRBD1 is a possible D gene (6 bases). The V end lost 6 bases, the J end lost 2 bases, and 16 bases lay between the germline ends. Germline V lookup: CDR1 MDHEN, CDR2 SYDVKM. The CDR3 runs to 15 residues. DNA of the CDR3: TGTGCCAGCAGCCCGAGTGGGACACTTCAAGAGACCCAGTACTTC. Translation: CASSPSGTLQETQYF. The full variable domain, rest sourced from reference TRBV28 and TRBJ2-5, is DVKVTQSSRYLVKRTGEKVFLECVQDMDHENMFWYRQDPGLGLRLIYFSYDVKMKEKGDIPEGYSVSREKKERFSLILESASTNQTSMYLCASSPSGTLQETQYFGPGTRLLVL.

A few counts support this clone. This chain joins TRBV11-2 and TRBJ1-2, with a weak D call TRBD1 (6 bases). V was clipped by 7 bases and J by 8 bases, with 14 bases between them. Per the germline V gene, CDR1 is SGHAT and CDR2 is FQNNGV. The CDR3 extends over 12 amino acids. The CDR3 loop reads CASTIGGTGYTF. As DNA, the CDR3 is TGTGCCAGCACCATAGGGGGGACAGGCTACACCTTC.

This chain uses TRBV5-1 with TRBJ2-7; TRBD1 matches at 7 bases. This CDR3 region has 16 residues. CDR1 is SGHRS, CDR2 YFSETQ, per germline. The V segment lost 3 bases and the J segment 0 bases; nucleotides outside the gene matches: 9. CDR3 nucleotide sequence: TGCGCCAGCAGCTCCCTACAGGGGATCTCCTCCTACGAGCAGTACTTC. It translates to CASSSLQGISSYEQYF.

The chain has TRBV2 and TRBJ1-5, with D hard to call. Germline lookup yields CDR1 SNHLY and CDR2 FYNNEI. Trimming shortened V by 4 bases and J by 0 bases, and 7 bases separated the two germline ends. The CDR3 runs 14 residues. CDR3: CASSGTTSNQPQHF. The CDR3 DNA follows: TGTGCCAGCAGTGGAACCACTAGCAATCAGCCCCAGCATTTT.

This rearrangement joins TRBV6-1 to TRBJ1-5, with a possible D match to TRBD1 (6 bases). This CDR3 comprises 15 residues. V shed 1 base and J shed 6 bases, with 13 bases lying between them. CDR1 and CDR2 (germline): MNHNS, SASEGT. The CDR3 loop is CASSEVGGARQPQHF. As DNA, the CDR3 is TGTGCCAGCAGTGAAGTTGGGGGGGCGCGTCAGCCCCAGCATTTT.